The 6 T cell receptor beta chains reported below all come from one sample, sequenced in a study of neurological immune-mediated disorders. TCRdb reprocessed the 5' RACE reads via MiXCR and lists one record per CDR3 protein. Of 65,000 to 90,000 distinct CDR3 sequences listed, around 3% are singletons. Sample: PBMCs. Every receptor here comes from a woman between 45 and 65 years old with multiple sclerosis.

Many counts were recorded for this clonotype. The V gene is TRBV27, the J gene TRBJ2-6, with 9 bases that match TRBD1. Unmatched junction bases numbered 10, after V lost 2 bases and J lost 2 bases. The CDR3 contains 19 residues. Germline V lookup: CDR1 MNHEY, CDR2 SMNVEV (reference sequence). CDR3 sequence (DNA): TGTGCCAGCAGTTTAACTTACCGGGACAGGGTTGCTGGGGCCAACGTCCTGACTTTC. It codes for CASSLTYRDRVAGANVLTF.

In this sample, this clonotype turned up many times. The rearrangement links TRBV27 to TRBJ2-1; 14 bases agree with TRBD2. The germline V gene has CDR1 MNHEY and CDR2 SMNVEV (reference sequence). Unmatched junction bases numbered 5, after V lost 1 base and J lost 6 bases. CDR3 length equals 17 residues. CDR3 bases: TGTGCCAGCAGTTTATGGGGGACTAGCGGGAGATTCAATGAGCAGTTCTTC. Its protein is CASSLWGTSGRFNEQFF.

The table lists this clonotype with many counts. The chain couples TRBV20-1 to TRBJ1-5, with a possible D match to TRBD1 (6 bases). Germline V lookup: CDR1 DFQATT, CDR2 SNEGSKA (reference sequence). V lost 1 base and J lost 2, with 18 bases in between. The CDR3 is 17 residues long. CDR3 coding DNA: TGCAGTGCTAGAGCCCCTATATGGGGGCGAGGCAATCAGCCCCAGCATTTT. It encodes CSARAPIWGRGNQPQHF.

This clonotype appeared many times. V and J are TRBV3-2 and TRBJ2-7; the table names TRBD1, a call not compared with the DNA. TRBV3-2 is annotated as a pseudogene. This CDR3 contains 14 residues. The CDR3 spells CASSRGPGMGEQYF. CDR3 coding DNA: TGTGCCAGCAGCCGTGGTCCGGGGATGGGCGAGCAGTACTTC.

About this clonotype itself: A read error may account for a junction end that differs from germline. The chain employs TRBV18 and TRBJ2-6; 9 bases are shared with TRBD1. Germline CDR1 and CDR2: KGHSH and LQKENI. The CDR3 loop spans 11 amino acids. CDR3 amino acids: CASSPGQGSLF. CDR3 coding DNA: TGTGCCAGCTCACCGGGACAGGGATCGTTGTTC.

This clonotype was counted ten times or more. The chain employs TRBV19 and TRBJ1-5; 7 bases line up with TRBD1. The J segment lost 7 bases and the V segment lost 4 bases, leaving 7 bases of the junction unmatched. The CDR3 runs to 14 residues. Germline V gene sequence: CDR1 LNHDA, CDR2 SQIVND (reference sequence). The CDR3 spells CASSTTGVGQPQHF. The CDR3 DNA is TGTGCCAGTAGTACAACAGGGGTGGGGCAGCCCCAGCATTTT.